This T cell receptor beta chain is from a study of Graves' ophthalmopathy and Graves' hyperthyroidism. Researchers took RNA transcripts and amplified TCR beta CDR3 regions from them. RT-PCR was first run with HTBI primers, then multiplex PCR in a second round. TCRdb independently ran MiXCR on the multiplex PCR reads; one entry per CDR3 protein. The table lists about 550,000 distinct CDR3 sequences, 35% to 45% of them singletons. A remark on this clonotype: Its antigen is unknown.

Germline lookup yields CDR1 MNHNS and CDR2 SASEGT. The CDR3 contains 15 residues. Trimming stripped 5 bases from V and 1 base from J, with 9 bases between. Study-wide points: Ophthalmopathy and stable hyperthyroidism were discriminated by a 13-signature model, with about 90% sensitivity and 80% to 84% specificity.

The rearrangement links TRBV6-1 to TRBJ2-6; D is unclear. Sequenced input: peripheral blood or thyroid tissue (not recorded which). This receptor was obtained from an adult man with Graves' hyperthyroidism. CDR3 nucleotide sequence: TGTGCCAGCAGTACCCGGTTGTCTGGGGCCAACGTCCTGACTTTC. It codes for CASSTRLSGANVLTF.